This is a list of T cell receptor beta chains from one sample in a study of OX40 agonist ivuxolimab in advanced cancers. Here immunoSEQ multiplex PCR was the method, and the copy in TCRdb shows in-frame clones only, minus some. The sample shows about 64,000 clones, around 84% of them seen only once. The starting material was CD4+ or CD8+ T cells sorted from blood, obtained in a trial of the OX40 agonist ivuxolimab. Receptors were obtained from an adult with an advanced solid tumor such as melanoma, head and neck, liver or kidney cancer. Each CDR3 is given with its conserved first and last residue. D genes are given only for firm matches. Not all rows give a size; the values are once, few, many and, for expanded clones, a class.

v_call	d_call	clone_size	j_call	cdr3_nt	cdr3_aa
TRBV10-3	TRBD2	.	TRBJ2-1	TGTGCCATCAGTGCACTAGCGGGAGTAGCCAACAATGAGCAGTTCTTC	CAISALAGVANNEQFF
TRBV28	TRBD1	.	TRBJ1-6	TGTGCCAGCAGCATTCGACAGGGTGGGAATTCACCCCTCCACTTT	CASSIRQGGNSPLHF
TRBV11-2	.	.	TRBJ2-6	TGTGCCAGCAGCTTAGGGGTCGGCTCTGGGGCCAACGTCCTGACTTTC	CASSLGVGSGANVLTF
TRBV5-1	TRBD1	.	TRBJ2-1	TGCGCCAGCAGCTTCCAGGGGGCGGATGAGCAGTTCTTC	CASSFQGADEQFF
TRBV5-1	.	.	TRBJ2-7	TGCGCCAGCAGCTTGTATCGGGGACCTCCCTACGAGCAGTACTTC	CASSLYRGPPYEQYF
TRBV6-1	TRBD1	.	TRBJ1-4	TGTGCCAGCAGCAGGGGGCCTAATGAAAAACTGTTTTTT	CASSRGPNEKLFF
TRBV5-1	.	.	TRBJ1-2	TGCGCCAGCAGCTTGGGGGGGTTTCGTGGCTACACCTTC	CASSLGGFRGYTF
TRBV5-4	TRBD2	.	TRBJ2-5	TGTGCCAGCAGCTCGCGACTAGCGGGGGTAGAGACCCAGTACTTC	CASSSRLAGVETQYF
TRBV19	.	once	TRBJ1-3	TGTGCCAGTATCGGGGGCAGGCAATACCGAGGAAACACCATATATTTT	CASIGGRQYRGNTIYF
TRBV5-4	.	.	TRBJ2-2	TGTGCCAGCAGCTTGGAGGGGGTCGGTTTGGACACCGGGGAGCTGTTTTTT	CASSLEGVGLDTGELFF
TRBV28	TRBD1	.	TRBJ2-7	TGTGCCTGTACCGGGACAGGGATTTTATACGAGCAGTACTTC	CACTGTGILYEQYF
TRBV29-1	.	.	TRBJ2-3	TGCAGCATCAGCCGTGGACTTATAAGCACAGATACGCAGTATTTT	CSISRGLISTDTQYF
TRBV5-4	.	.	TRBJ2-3	TGTGCCAGCAGCTTGTATGTGGGCGGGTTTACAGATACGCAGTATTTT	CASSLYVGGFTDTQYF
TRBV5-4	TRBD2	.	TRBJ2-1	TGTGCCAGCAGCTTGGCGGCTAGCGGGAGGAGGAATGAGCAGTTCTTC	CASSLAASGRRNEQFF
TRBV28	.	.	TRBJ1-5	TGTGCCAGCAGAGGTTATAGCAATCAGCCCCAGCATTTT	CASRGYSNQPQHF
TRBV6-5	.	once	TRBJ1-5	TGTGCCAGCAGTTATGGGGGTTCGCAGCCCCAGCATTTT	CASSYGGSQPQHF
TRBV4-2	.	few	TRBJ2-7	TGTGCCAGCAGCCCCAGGGGGGAATCCTCCTACGAGCAGTACTTC	CASSPRGESSYEQYF
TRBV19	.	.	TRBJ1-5	TGTGCCAGTACGGAGGGGTCGAGCAATCAGCCCCAGCATTTT	CASTEGSSNQPQHF
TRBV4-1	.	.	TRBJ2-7	TGCGCCAGCAGCCAAGAAGCCGGGACCACCTCTGCCTACGAGCAGTACTTC	CASSQEAGTTSAYEQYF
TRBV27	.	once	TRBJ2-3	TGTGCCAGCAGTTCCCTCACGGAAAGCACAGATACGCAGTATTTT	CASSSLTESTDTQYF
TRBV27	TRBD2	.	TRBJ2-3	TGTGCCAGCAGCCTAGCGGGAGGGGGGGATACGCAGTATTTT	CASSLAGGGDTQYF
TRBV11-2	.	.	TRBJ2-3	TGTGCCAGCAGCTTAGCAAGGGCCGTAGATACGCAGTATTTT	CASSLARAVDTQYF
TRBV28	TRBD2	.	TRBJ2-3	TGTGCCAGCAAGCGGGAAGATACGCAGTATTTT	CASKREDTQYF
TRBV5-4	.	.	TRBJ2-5	TGTGCCAGCAGCTTGGAAGCGGGTCAATGGGAGACCCAGTACTTC	CASSLEAGQWETQYF
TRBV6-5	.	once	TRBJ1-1	TGTGCCAGCAGTTACTCGATTATAGGTGGGACCACTGAAGCTTTCTTT	CASSYSIIGGTTEAFF
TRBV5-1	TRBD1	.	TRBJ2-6	TGCGCCAGCAACCGACAGGGCGGTTCTGGGGCCAACGTCCTGACTTTC	CASNRQGGSGANVLTF
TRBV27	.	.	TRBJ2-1	TGTGCCAGCAGTCCGTCGACCCCTTACAATGAGCAGTTCTTC	CASSPSTPYNEQFF
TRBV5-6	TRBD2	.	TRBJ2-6	TGTGCCAGCAGCTTGCCACTAGCGGACCCCTCTGGGGCCAACGTCCTGACTTTC	CASSLPLADPSGANVLTF